This T cell receptor (beta chain) derives from a study of T cells expressing NK-cell markers. Study-level information: Serological testing identified seven of the eight sequenced donors as HCMV-seropositive and one as seronegative. Findings of the study overall: In six donors, dominant NKG2C+ clonotypes were roughly 1.0-7.5% of CD8+ T cells. No clear determination of HCMV specificity was made for expanded NKG2C+ T cell clones.

For TCR beta, cDNA was produced by 5'RACE template switching with UMIs. TCRdb re-called the 5' RACE reads; one entry per CDR3 protein, DNA not given. The specimen's table records about 150,000 distinct CDR3 sequences. Notes on this clonotype: No antigen is known for it.

The CDR3 sequence is 14 residues long. Germline V gives CDR1 SQVTM, CDR2 ANQGSEA. The chain has TRBV29-1 and TRBJ2-7. The TCR was taken from a man in his late teens or twenties in good health. Source material: blood T cells: a sorted CD56 or NKG2C T cell subset, CD4+ or CD8+ T cells, or bulk PBMC T cells (not recorded which). CDR3 amino acids: CSVEDWGTSYEQYF.